This T cell receptor beta chain is from a study of blood T cell repertoires in COVID-19. Turning to the study itself: Samples representing acute and convalescent COVID-19 were sourced from the United States, Italy and Spain. Nucleic acid was either cDNA or gDNA, and it came from T cells, B-cell-depleted T cells, or PBMCs.

Per the authors' pipeline: For nucleated cells, counts were estimated from reference gene primer amplification. TCRdb keeps only in-frame clones here, not all; method: immunoSEQ multiplex PCR. The V and J calls and clone size were taken over from that table, and D and trimming were inferred from the DNA. Of some 190,000 clones listed, about 88% are singletons. CDR3 length: 14 amino acids. Germline lookup yields CDR1 SGHVS and CDR2 FNYEAQ. V lost 3 bases and J lost 3; bases outside the gene matches: 5. The chain recombines TRBV7-6 with TRBJ2-7; 7 nucleotides agree with TRBD2. The source is a woman between 35 and 50 years old who had recovered from COVID-19. Sequencing was performed on peripheral blood. CDR3 amino acids: CASSFGGSSYEQYF. DNA of the CDR3: TGTGCCAGCAGCTTTGGCGGGAGTAGCTACGAGCAGTACTTC.